This T cell receptor (beta chain) was obtained from a study of blood T cell repertoires in COVID-19. V dropped 6 bases and J dropped 0; count of bases not matched to a gene: 8. This CDR3 is 15 amino acids long. Germline CDR1 reads SGHTA; CDR2 reads FQGTGA. Generated by immunoSEQ multiplex PCR, the TCRdb table keeps only in-frame clones and is missing some. This table has 150,000 to 200,000 clones, 88% appearing once. V and J are TRBV7-3 and TRBJ2-7, with TRBD1 matching over 7 bases. The sequenced sample was peripheral blood. This TCR derives from a man aged 50-60 years who had recovered from COVID-19. DNA for the CDR3: TGTGCCAGCAGTTCCGGGACAGTTAGCTCCTACGAGCAGTACTTC. Translating it yields CASSSGTVSSYEQYF.